Each of the 17 T cell receptor beta chains below was sequenced from the same sample in a study of T cell responses to AZD1222 COVID-19 vaccine. Using immunoSEQ multiplex PCR, the repertoire was profiled, and TCRdb retains in-frame clones only, with some absent. Counted here are some 150,000 clones, 90% to 95% occurring once; the ten biggest clones make up 0.7% to 1%. The specimen comprised peripheral blood, sampled on day 0 of MenACWY control vaccination. The receptor source for this set is an adult in good health.

The sample holds many counts of this clone. This chain joins TRBV27 and TRBJ1-3, with D unclear. This CDR3 is 13 amino acids long. CDR1 is MNHEY, CDR2 SMNVEV, per germline (reference sequence). Trimming cost V 8 bases and J 3 bases, with 11 bases left between them. The CDR3 nucleotides are TGTGCCAGCCGATACTCGGATGGAAACACCATATATTTT. As protein: CASRYSDGNTIYF.

This sequence joins TRBV27 and TRBJ1-1; D perhaps matches TRBD1 (5 bases). The V gene's germline CDR1 is MNHEY and CDR2 SMNVEV (reference sequence). This CDR3 is 14 amino acids long. Deletions cut 0 bases from V and 4 bases from J, with 9 bases between. CDR3 nucleotide sequence: TGTGCCAGCAGTTTATCCAGGGTCGGCACTGAAGCTTTCTTT. Protein sequence: CASSLSRVGTEAFF.

The count of this clone is one. This sequence joins TRBV28 and TRBJ1-5, with D uncertain. CDR1 is MDHEN, CDR2 SYDVKM, per germline. The CDR3 is made up of 14 amino acids. V lost 6 bases, J lost 0 bases, and 9 bases lay in between. CDR3: CASSRHASNQPQHF. The DNA for the CDR3 is TGTGCCAGCAGCAGACATGCTAGCAATCAGCCCCAGCATTTT.

The V gene is TRBV5-5, the J gene TRBJ2-3; D not resolved. Germline lookup yields CDR1 SGHKS and CDR2 YYEKEE (reference sequence). Trimming shortened V by 4 bases and J by 8 bases, and 8 bases separated the two germline ends. The CDR3 is 11 amino acids. In nucleotides, the CDR3 is TGTGCCAGCAGCAACCCCCGTACGCAGTATTTT. Amino acid sequence: CASSNPRTQYF.

The genes are TRBV2 and TRBJ1-2; 8 bases match TRBD1. CDR1 is SNHLY, CDR2 FYNNEI, per germline. With V trimmed by 1 base and J by 5 bases, 6 bases remained unmatched. This CDR3 has 15 amino acids. For the CDR3, the DNA is TGTGCCAGCAGTGAAGTCCAGGGGGCCTATTATGGCTACACCTTC. The encoded protein is CASSEVQGAYYGYTF.

The chain combines TRBV5-5 with TRBJ1-2; possible D gene TRBD1, 5 bases. Germline V lookup: CDR1 SGHKS, CDR2 YYEKEE (reference sequence). This CDR3 has 13 residues. V dropped 1 base and J dropped 7 bases, with 11 bases sitting between them. DNA for the CDR3: TGTGCCAGCAGCTTGAGAGACAGCGTTGGCTACACCTTC. Its translation is CASSLRDSVGYTF.

The V call is TRBV5-1, the J call TRBJ1-1; a weak D match, TRBD1 (5 bases). The germline V gene has CDR1 SGHRS and CDR2 YFSETQ. Trimming removed 4 bases at V and 4 bases at J, with 11 bases between. CDR3 length: 13 amino acids. The CDR3 DNA reads as TGCGCCAGCAGCGTTGACAGCCTCACTGAAGCTTTCTTT. This encodes CASSVDSLTEAFF.

The sample holds a few counts of this clone. The rearrangement links TRBV29-1 to TRBJ1-1, with D unclear. The CDR3 has 13 amino acids. From germline, CDR1 is SQVTM and CDR2 ANQGSEA. V shed 4 bases and J shed 0 bases, with 9 bases lying between them. CDR3 amino acids: CSVVVLMNTEAFF. The CDR3 bases are TGCAGCGTTGTGGTTCTAATGAACACTGAAGCTTTCTTT.

This chain joins TRBV9 and TRBJ1-1; D ambiguous. Germline lookup yields CDR1 SGDLS and CDR2 YYNGEE. Between the trimmed V and J ends, which lost 0 bases and 11 bases, there was a span of 14 bases. This CDR3 has 13 amino acids. CDR3 loop: CASSVDATRRAFF. CDR3 DNA: TGTGCCAGCAGCGTAGACGCGACGAGACGGGCTTTCTTT. The entire variable domain, with the rest obtained from reference TRBV9 and TRBJ1-1, is as follows: DSGVTQTPKHLITATGQRVTLRCSPRSGDLSVYWYQQSLDQGLQFLIQYYNGEERAKGNILERFSAQQFPDLHSELNLSSLELGDSALYFCASSVDATRRAFFGQGTRLTVV.

Concerning this clone itself: Additional DNA sequences in this sample encode the identical CDR3. The rearrangement joins TRBV12-3 or TRBV12-4 to TRBJ1-5; TRBD1 might be the D (5 bases). The CDR3 spans 13 residues. V was clipped by 3 bases and J by 5 bases, with 8 bases between them. The chain's CDR3 is CASSFGGDQPQHF. The CDR3 coding sequence is TGTGCCAGCAGTTTTGGGGGTGATCAGCCCCAGCATTTT.

This clone was detected once. This chain uses TRBV6-2 or TRBV6-3 with TRBJ2-2; D gene uncertain. Germline CDR1 is MNHEY and CDR2 is SVGEGT. This CDR3 comprises 15 residues. Trimming pared 4 bases from V and 0 bases from J, leaving 9 bases between. CDR3 loop: CASSFIKANTGELFF. The CDR3 DNA sequence: TGTGCCAGCAGTTTCATAAAAGCGAACACCGGGGAGCTGTTTTTT.

CDR3 region: CASSQGRETFF. The CDR3 DNA reads TGTGCCAGCAGTCAGGGTCGAGAGACTTTCTTT. J is TRBJ1-1 and V is TRBV12-3 or TRBV12-4; perhaps TRBD1 as D (5 bases). The CDR3 has 11 residues. The V gene lost 5 bases and the J gene lost 12 bases, with 13 bases spanning the gap.

This clone appeared a single time. CDR3 region: CASGTTGTTRGYTF. In DNA, the CDR3 is TGTGCCAGTGGAACCACCGGGACTACGAGGGGCTACACCTTC. The V gene is TRBV19, the J gene TRBJ1-2; D might be TRBD1 (5 bases). CDR1 and CDR2 (germline): LNHDA, SQIVND (reference sequence). This CDR3 spans 14 amino acids. V dropped 8 bases and J dropped 8 bases, with 21 bases sitting between them.

V gene TRBV5-6 combines with J gene TRBJ1-5; a weak D match, TRBD1 (5 bases). With 2 bases removed from V and 7 bases from J, the gap between germline ends came to 10 bases. Germline V gene data show CDR1 as SGHDT and CDR2 as YYEEEE. The CDR3 sequence is 13 residues long. CDR3: CASSFQGLQPQHF. The CDR3 bases are TGTGCCAGCAGCTTCCAGGGATTGCAGCCCCAGCATTTT.

The V call is TRBV2, the J call TRBJ1-5, with D unclear. Trimming removed 8 bases from V and 3 bases from J, with 11 bases in between. The CDR3 extends over 13 amino acids. The germline CDR1 and CDR2 sequences are SNHLY and FYNNEI. Here the CDR3 reads CASSGSLNQPQHF. The DNA of the CDR3 is TGTGCCAGCTCAGGTTCACTCAATCAGCCCCAGCATTTT.

This sequence joins TRBV9 and TRBJ1-1; D might be TRBD1 (5 bases). V lost 7 bases, J lost 0 bases, and 10 bases lay in between. The CDR3 extends over 13 amino acids. Germline-derived CDR1 and CDR2 are SGDLS and YYNGEE. CDR3 loop: CASGGGMNTEAFF. In DNA, the CDR3 is TGTGCCAGCGGGGGAGGGATGAACACTGAAGCTTTCTTT.

This chain uses TRBV18 with TRBJ1-5; possibly TRBD1 for D (6 bases). Trimming removed 5 bases from V and 0 bases from J, with 8 bases in between. The germline V gene has CDR1 KGHSH and CDR2 LQKENI. The CDR3 runs 14 residues. In DNA, the CDR3 is TGTGCCAGCTCAGCGGGACATAGCAATCAGCCCCAGCATTTT. Translating gives CASSAGHSNQPQHF.